The 9 T cell receptor beta chains in this list originate from one sample, sequenced in a study of CD8 T cells in ankylosing spondylitis. From the 5' RACE reads, TCRdb called clonotypes with MiXCR, one entry per CDR3 protein. The data hold some 290,000 distinct CDR3 sequences, with roughly 20% observed a single time. Sequencing used blood, either unsorted or a sorted T cell fraction (not recorded which). The receptors here all came from a male donor with ankylosing spondylitis or in good health (not recorded which).

This sequence joins TRBV18 and TRBJ2-5, with D hard to call. CDR1 and CDR2 (germline): KGHSH, LQKENI. The CDR3 is made up of 15 amino acids. The V end was cut by 0 bases, the J end by 2 bases, with 10 bases between. The CDR3 here is CASSPPSRVQETQYF. The CDR3 DNA reads TGTGCCAGCTCACCACCTTCTAGAGTACAAGAGACCCAGTACTTC.

This clonotype was observed a handful of times. The rearrangement uses TRBV3-1 and TRBJ2-4; possibly TRBD1 or TRBD2 for D (5 bases each). This CDR3 spans 16 amino acids. From germline, CDR1 is LGHDT and CDR2 YNNKEL (reference sequence). The ends were cut back, 1 base at V and 0 bases at J, with 10 bases in the middle. Written as DNA, the CDR3 is TGTGCCAGCAGCCAAGGGTGGGGGTTAGCCAAAAACATTCAGTACTTC. It specifies CASSQGWGLAKNIQYF.

The chain employs TRBV5-1 and TRBJ1-6, with 7 bases lining up with TRBD1. The length of the CDR3 is 14 residues. The germline CDR1 and CDR2 sequences are SGHRS and YFSETQ. V gave up 4 bases and J gave up 5 bases; unmatched junction bases: 3. CDR3 DNA: TGCGCCAGCAGCAGGGACAGCAATAATTCACCCCTCCACTTT. As protein: CASSRDSNNSPLHF. The full variable domain, with the rest looked up from reference TRBV5-1 and TRBJ1-6, is KAGVTQTPRYLIKTRGQQVTLSCSPISGHRSVSWYQQTPGQGLQFLFEYFSETQRNKGNFPGRFSGRQFSNSRSEMNVSTLELGDSALYLCASSRDSNNSPLHFGNGTRLTVT.

This chain connects TRBV2 to TRBJ2-3; possible D gene TRBD1, 6 bases. This CDR3 has 23 residues. The germline V gene encodes CDR1 SNHLY and CDR2 FYNNEI. V was pared by 2 bases and J by 0 bases, with 33 bases between. The CDR3 DNA is TGTGCCAGCAGTGAAAACAGGGCGCTACCCACCCGTGTGGCTGGATCTAGCACAGATACGCAGTATTTT. Amino acids: CASSENRALPTRVAGSSTDTQYF.

The chain recombines TRBV5-1 with TRBJ1-3; D is undetermined. The CDR3 loop spans 15 amino acids. Germline assignment: CDR1 SGHRS and CDR2 YFSETQ. V lost 0 bases and J lost 0, with 7 bases in between. DNA for the CDR3: TGCGCCAGCAGCTTGGGGCCAAGCTCTGGAAACACCATATATTTT. Amino acids: CASSLGPSSGNTIYF.

A note on this clonotype: Being one base from a much bigger clone, this may be a read error. The V and J genes are TRBV5-4 and TRBJ2-5; D might be TRBD1 (6 bases). Germline CDR1 SGHNT, CDR2 YYREEE (reference sequence). The CDR3 spans 15 residues. The DNA for the CDR3 is TGTGCCAACAGCCTAAAGGACAGTTTCTTAGAGACCCAGTACTTC. It is translated as CANSLKDSFLETQYF.

This clonotype was counted only a few times. The chain employs TRBV9 and TRBJ1-4; D not resolved. The germline gives CDR1 SGDLS, CDR2 YYNGEE. CDR3 length: 13 residues. The germline V and J ends were trimmed by 4 bases and 7 bases, with 11 bases remaining between them. The CDR3 is CASSITWGEKLFF. CDR3 DNA sequence: TGTGCCAGCAGCATTACGTGGGGTGAAAAACTGTTTTTT.

This clonotype has a count of ten or more. V gene TRBV6-1 combines with J gene TRBJ2-3, with D possibly matching TRBD1 (6 bases). In germline, CDR1 is MNHNS, CDR2 SASEGT. This CDR3 has 15 amino acids. The V gene lost 6 bases and the J gene lost 0 bases, with 13 bases spanning the gap. CDR3 in DNA: TGTGCCAGCAGACCCCGGGACATGAGCACAGATACGCAGTATTTT. It translates to CASRPRDMSTDTQYF.

The chain combines TRBV5-1 with TRBJ2-5, with no clear D. Germline CDR1 SGHRS, CDR2 YFSETQ. V was pared by 7 bases and J by 0 bases, with 10 bases between. This CDR3 contains 13 residues. The CDR3 coding sequence is TGCGCCAGCGGAGAGTCATACCAAGAGACCCAGTACTTC. This translates into CASGESYQETQYF.